This is a list of T cell receptor beta chains from one sample in a study of identifying expanded T cells in peripheral blood. Data came from immunoSEQ multiplex PCR; TCRdb stores just in-frame clones and leaves some out. There are nearly 60,000 clones in the sample; roughly 87% occur only once, and roughly 3.5% lies in the top ten. Sequenced sample: blood. The receptors were sampled from a person aged 18 to 70 in good health. Each CDR3 is given with its conserved first and last residue. Fields, in order: V gene, J gene, CDR3 protein.

TRBV5-1	TRBJ2-6	CASSLQAKVSGANVLTF
TRBV7-2	TRBJ2-7	CASSLDPAGTYEQYF
TRBV6-5	TRBJ2-7	CASSYSLTGSGYEQYF
TRBV7-3	TRBJ2-2	CASSQIPRTSPGELFF
TRBV4-3	TRBJ2-1	CASSPIHGSSYNEQFF
TRBV5-6	TRBJ1-4	CASSFTPLEKLFF
TRBV7-8	TRBJ1-1	CASSPGTDEAFF
TRBV6-1	TRBJ1-1	CASSEEAFF
TRBV5-6	TRBJ2-3	CASSLGLTSGRIDTQYF
TRBV4-2	TRBJ1-2	CASSQELVLPRYGYTF
TRBV7-9	TRBJ1-2	CASSAGPRNYGYTF
TRBV9	TRBJ2-2	CASSVTGVNTGELFF
TRBV28	TRBJ2-2	CASRENTGELFF
TRBV11-2	TRBJ2-3	CASSLSWKSDTQYF
TRBV9	TRBJ2-2	CASSVSSLQNTGELFF
TRBV5-1	TRBJ1-3	CASSLAGDGNTIYF
TRBV6-1	TRBJ1-2	CASRENYGYTF
TRBV28	TRBJ2-7	CASAIRAGGFYEQYF
TRBV5-1	TRBJ2-3	CASKTGLATSTDTQYF
TRBV25-1	TRBJ2-7	CATREGVYEQYF
TRBV18	TRBJ2-5	CASSPPVHQETQYF
TRBV2	TRBJ1-1	CASSAGQGRVNTEAFF
TRBV5-4	TRBJ1-4	CASSHGRDPEKLFF
TRBV18	TRBJ1-1	CASSGAGKNTEAFF
TRBV7-3	TRBJ2-2	CASSPTHGNTGELFF
TRBV28	TRBJ2-7	CASSLSGGMSYEQYF
TRBV7-3	TRBJ2-2	CASSLQITGELFF
TRBV20-1	TRBJ2-1	CSAALLDEQFF
TRBV19	TRBJ1-4	CASSLPPAGKLFF
TRBV4-3	TRBJ2-3	CASSQDLGTVAFTDTQYF
TRBV4-1	TRBJ2-7	CASSPRTGEGYEQYF
TRBV30	TRBJ2-3	CAWRAGGTDTQYF
TRBV5-5	TRBJ1-4	CASSLSQRGPTNEKLFF
TRBV7-2	TRBJ2-3	CASSPPGLFDTQYF
TRBV9	TRBJ1-1	CASSVAPIVGGRTEAFF
TRBV13	TRBJ2-2	CASRHGAGELFF
TRBV6-1	TRBJ1-6	CASSRTVSNSPLHF
TRBV28	TRBJ2-5	CASRAEYGGQETQYF
TRBV19	TRBJ1-5	CASSIRDGNQPQHF
TRBV30	TRBJ2-3	CAWSRGRSDTQYF
TRBV19	TRBJ1-1	CASSPQGRGTEAFF
TRBV7-2	TRBJ2-5	CASSFGREETQYF